This T cell receptor beta chain emerged from a study of CD8+ T cells in alopecia areata. The CDR3 is 14 residues long. V was pared by 3 bases and J by 4 bases, with 13 bases between. Germline CDR1 reads SGHRS; CDR2 reads YFSETQ. Treatment given: oral pan-JAK inhibitor, 5-10 mg twice daily. Extraction and reverse transcription of RNA yielded cDNA as the sequencing template. Assay: immunoSEQ multiplex PCR; the TCRdb copy retains only in-frame clones and omits some. The repertoire holds approximately 120,000 clones, over 60% seen once, with around 5.7% in the top ten. The clonotype originates from a human donor with alopecia areata. The starting material was CD4+ T cells sorted from blood, obtained at week 4, from a patient treated with tofacitinib. This chain links TRBV5-1 with TRBJ1-2; D unresolved. For the CDR3, the DNA is TGCGCCAGCAGCTCTCTGACGGACCTCTATGGCTACACCTTC. The encoded protein is CASSSLTDLYGYTF.